This T cell receptor beta chain was profiled in a study of T cells in Graves' hyperthyroidism and ophthalmopathy. Study information: Any treatment followed the collection of peripheral blood at initial diagnosis.

Regions amplified from RNA transcripts were the TCR beta CDR3 regions. During a first-round RT-PCR of the TCR CDR3, the HTBI primer set was used. TCRdb analysed the multiplex PCR reads with MiXCR anew, one entry per CDR3 protein. The sample records around 600,000 distinct CDR3 sequences, roughly 15% being singletons. Individuals with ophthalmopathy presented a Clinical Activity Score of at least 3, a NOSPECS grade of at least 4 and a duration under 3 months. Researchers barred patients who had uncontrolled infection, other autoimmune disease, pregnancy or lactation. The authors took PBMCs from over 8.5 ml fresh peripheral blood. Trimming took 6 bases from V and 4 from J; bases not matched to a gene: 4. This CDR3 region has 15 residues. Germline CDR1 and CDR2: SGHAT and FQDESV (reference sequence). This clonotype appeared many times.

The chain carries TRBV11-1 and TRBJ2-3; 13 bases map to TRBD2. Material: blood. The TCR comes from a woman between 35 and 50 years old with Graves' ophthalmopathy. The CDR3 reads CASRPTSGGPDTQYF. The CDR3 DNA follows: TGTGCCAGCAGACCGACTAGCGGGGGGCCAGATACGCAGTATTTT.